This T cell receptor (beta chain) was sequenced in a study of T cells in Graves' hyperthyroidism and ophthalmopathy. Overall study findings and caveats: From stable hyperthyroidism, ophthalmopathy was separated by a 13 V-J model.

The TCR beta CDR3 regions underwent amplification using RNA transcripts as the source. During a first-round RT-PCR of the TCR CDR3, the HTBI primer set was used. TCRdb reprocessed the multiplex PCR reads with MiXCR, giving one entry per CDR3 protein. The repertoire holds 300,000 to 400,000 distinct CDR3 sequences, with around 20% as singletons. This clonotype was recorded many times. Its antigen is as yet unknown. V was shortened by 1 base and J by 6 bases, with 7 bases between the two germline ends. The CDR3 has 13 amino acids. The germline V gene has CDR1 SGHTA and CDR2 FQGNSA. The study based diagnoses on clinical symptoms, serum thyroxine and TRAb, thyroid ultrasound and orbital computed tomography.

The TCR was taken from a woman aged 45-60 years with Graves' hyperthyroidism. Sequencing was done on a sample of blood. The V call is TRBV7-2, the J call TRBJ1-3; D might be TRBD1 (5 bases). CDR3 amino acids: CASSLGGINTIYF. The CDR3 DNA reads TGTGCCAGCAGCTTAGGGGGGATAAACACCATATATTTT. Full variable domain (missing parts from reference TRBV7-2 and TRBJ1-3): GAGVSQSPSNKVTEKGKDVELRCDPISGHTALYWYRQSLGQGLEFLIYFQGNSAPDKSGLPSDRFSAERTGGSVSTLTIQRTQQEDSAVYLCASSLGGINTIYFGEGSWLTVV.